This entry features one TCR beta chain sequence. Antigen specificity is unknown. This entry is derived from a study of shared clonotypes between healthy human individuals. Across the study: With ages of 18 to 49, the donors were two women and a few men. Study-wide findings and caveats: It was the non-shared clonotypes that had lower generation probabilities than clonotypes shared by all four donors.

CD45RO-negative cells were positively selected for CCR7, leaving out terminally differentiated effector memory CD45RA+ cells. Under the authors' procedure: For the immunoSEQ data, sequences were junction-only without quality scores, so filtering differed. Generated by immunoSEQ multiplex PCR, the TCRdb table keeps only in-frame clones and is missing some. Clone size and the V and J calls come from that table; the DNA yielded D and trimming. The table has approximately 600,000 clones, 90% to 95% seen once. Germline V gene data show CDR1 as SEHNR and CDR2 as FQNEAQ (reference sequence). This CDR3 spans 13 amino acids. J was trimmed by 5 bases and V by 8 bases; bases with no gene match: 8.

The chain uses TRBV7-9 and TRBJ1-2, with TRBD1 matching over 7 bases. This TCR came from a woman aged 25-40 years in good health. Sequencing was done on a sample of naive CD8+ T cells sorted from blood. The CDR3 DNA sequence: TGTGCCAGCGCCGACAGGGATAGTTATGGCTACACCTTC. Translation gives CASADRDSYGYTF.